These T cell receptor beta chains were read from a single sample in a study of blood T cell repertoires in COVID-19. TCRdb's table, derived via immunoSEQ multiplex PCR, lists solely in-frame clones and lacks some. The data show around 260,000 clones, 75% to 90% seen once. Sequencing was carried out using peripheral blood. The receptors were gathered from a woman aged 40 to 49 who had recovered from COVID-19. CDR3s include the opening cysteine and the closing phenylalanine or tryptophan. D genes are given only for firm matches. Clone size, where shown, is once, few, many, or a class for clones that have expanded.

v_gene,j_gene,d_gene,abundance,CDR3aa,CDR3nt
TRBV30,TRBJ1-2,-,few,CAWTTQAGYGYTF,TGTGCCTGGACCACCCAGGCTGGGTATGGCTACACCTTC
TRBV2,TRBJ1-3,TRBD1,-,CASSAEGADTIYF,TGTGCCAGCAGTGCGGAGGGGGCGGACACCATATATTTT
TRBV3-1/TRBV3-2,TRBJ2-1,TRBD2,-,CASSQGSLAGNEQFF,TGTGCCAGCAGCCAAGGAAGCCTAGCGGGGAATGAGCAGTTCTTC
TRBV12-3/TRBV12-4,TRBJ1-5,TRBD1,-,CASRKTGDQPQHF,TGTGCCAGCAGAAAGACAGGGGATCAGCCCCAGCATTTT
TRBV9,TRBJ2-6,TRBD1,-,CASSVEPGQGISGANVLTF,TGTGCCAGCAGCGTCGAACCGGGACAGGGGATCTCTGGGGCCAACGTCCTGACTTTC
TRBV5-1,TRBJ1-2,-,-,CASSFSGHYGYTF,TGCGCCAGCAGCTTCAGCGGGCACTATGGCTACACCTTC
TRBV27,TRBJ2-7,-,-,CASRRSVGGTYEQYF,TGTGCCAGCAGACGATCTGTTGGCGGTACCTACGAGCAGTACTTC
TRBV7-3,TRBJ1-1,-,-,CASSLRERRATEAFF,TGTGCCAGCAGCTTAAGGGAGCGACGGGCCACTGAAGCTTTCTTT
TRBV10-1,TRBJ2-2,TRBD2,-,CASSERGGGGELFF,TGCGCCAGCAGTGAGCGGGGGGGTGGCGGGGAGCTGTTTTTT
TRBV12-3/TRBV12-4,TRBJ2-7,-,once,CASSASPGYEQYF,TGTGCCAGCAGCGCAAGCCCGGGATACGAGCAGTACTTC
TRBV5-6,TRBJ2-7,-,-,CASSFSSYEQYF,TGTGCCAGCAGCTTCAGCTCCTACGAGCAGTACTTC
TRBV5-6,TRBJ1-3,-,-,CASSFRVGNTIYF,TGTGCCAGCAGCTTCCGGGTTGGAAACACCATATATTTT
TRBV11-2,TRBJ1-1,-,-,CASSRGGQMNTEAFF,TGTGCCAGCAGCCGGGGGGGACAAATGAACACTGAAGCTTTCTTT
TRBV7-9,TRBJ1-6,-,-,CASSSDRSKIHF,TGTGCCAGCAGCTCCGACAGGTCAAAGATCCACTTT
TRBV7-6,TRBJ2-5,-,-,CASSLAAAETQYF,TGTGCCAGCAGCTTAGCTGCAGCGGAGACCCAGTACTTC
TRBV3-1/TRBV3-2,TRBJ1-1,-,-,CASSQFLDSEAFF,TGTGCCAGCAGCCAGTTCTTAGATTCTGAAGCTTTCTTT